These 28 T cell receptor beta chains were sequenced from one sample in a study of blood T cell repertoires in COVID-19. Produced via immunoSEQ multiplex PCR; TCRdb's table is partial and in-frame only. The data show some 120,000 clones, about 70% seen once. Sequenced sample: peripheral blood. The receptors stem from a man older than 75 with COVID-19, enrolled during active disease.

This chain uses TRBV27 with TRBJ1-6; no firm D call. Trimming took off 0 bases at V and 9 bases at J, with 12 bases between the two ends. In germline, CDR1 is MNHEY, CDR2 SMNVEV (reference sequence). This CDR3 has 15 amino acids. DNA of the CDR3: TGTGCCAGCAGTTTATCGTGGGCGGGCGGTTCACCCCTCCACTTT. This sequence encodes CASSLSWAGGSPLHF.

This clone was seen a few times. The genes are TRBV29-1 and TRBJ1-5; 10 nucleotides align to TRBD1. Germline loops: CDR1 SQVTM, CDR2 ANQGSEA. The CDR3 contains 13 residues. Trimming at V came to 7 bases and at J to 5 bases, leaving 5 bases not matched to a gene. The CDR3 region is CSGGQGIDQPQHF. CDR3 bases: TGCAGCGGGGGACAGGGGATCGATCAGCCCCAGCATTTT.

This chain links TRBV28 with TRBJ2-3, with 15 bases matching TRBD2. Germline CDR1 reads MDHEN; CDR2 reads SYDVKM. The CDR3 sequence is 16 residues long. J was trimmed by 10 bases and V by 7 bases; bases with no gene match: 12. Here the CDR3 reads CASTPPGLAGGVAQYF. The CDR3 DNA reads TGTGCCAGCACCCCTCCCGGACTAGCGGGAGGGGTGGCGCAGTATTTT.

This chain connects TRBV18 to TRBJ1-5; 9 nucleotides align to TRBD1. The CDR3 sequence is 16 residues long. The J segment lost 3 bases and the V segment lost 2 bases, leaving 5 bases of the junction unmatched. The germline gives CDR1 KGHSH, CDR2 LQKENI. CDR3 loop: CASSPTGTGNNQPQHF. CDR3 sequence (DNA): TGTGCCAGCTCACCAACCGGGACAGGGAACAATCAGCCCCAGCATTTT. The whole variable domain, remainder taken from reference TRBV18 and TRBJ1-5, is NAGVMQNPRHLVRRRGQEARLRCSPMKGHSHVYWYRQLPEEGLKFMVYLQKENIIDESGMPKERFSAEFPKEGPSILRIQQVVRGDSAAYFCASSPTGTGNNQPQHFGDGTRLSIL.

In this sample, this clone turned up a few times. This rearrangement joins TRBV6-4 to TRBJ1-5; D is uncertain. CDR1 MRHNA and CDR2 SNTAGT come from the germline V gene. The CDR3 sequence is 10 residues long. Trimming removed 7 bases from V and 7 bases from J, with 5 bases in between. CDR3 region: CASILQPQHF. CDR3 sequence (DNA): TGTGCCAGCATCTTACAGCCCCAGCATTTT.

CDR3 region: CASSVVTSGGEQFF. DNA for the CDR3: TGTGCCAGCAGCGTAGTGACTAGCGGGGGTGAGCAGTTCTTC. The genes are TRBV9 and TRBJ2-1, with 12 bases identical to TRBD2. The CDR3 contains 14 residues. Germline V gene data show CDR1 as SGDLS and CDR2 as YYNGEE. The V and J ends lost 0 bases and 9 bases, in that order; junction bases with no gene match: 1.

V gene TRBV18 combines with J gene TRBJ2-7, with TRBD2 as a possible D gene (5 bases). The CDR3 extends over 12 amino acids. From germline, CDR1 is KGHSH and CDR2 LQKENI. Trimming pared 3 bases from V and 6 bases from J, leaving 9 bases between. The CDR3 nucleotides read TGTGCCAGCTCACCCGGGCGGGCCGAGCAGTACTTC. This gives the protein CASSPGRAEQYF.

This clone has only a few counts. V usage is TRBV2 and J usage is TRBJ2-7; 15 bases align to TRBD2. Looked up from germline, CDR1 is SNHLY and CDR2 is FYNNEI. The V segment lost 4 bases and the J segment 6 bases; nucleotides outside the gene matches: 7. This CDR3 has 16 residues. This CDR3 is CASSGPGLAGGSEQYF. As DNA, the CDR3 is TGTGCCAGCAGTGGGCCGGGACTAGCGGGAGGATCCGAGCAGTACTTC.

V gene TRBV11-2 combines with J gene TRBJ2-1; perhaps TRBD1 as D (6 bases). The germline V gene has CDR1 SGHAT and CDR2 FQNNGV. This CDR3 comprises 14 residues. V lost 1 base and J lost 8, with 12 bases in between. The CDR3 DNA reads TGTGCCAGCAGCTTAGGCCTACAGGGCTATGAGCAGTTCTTC. Translating it yields CASSLGLQGYEQFF.

This chain connects TRBV28 to TRBJ2-2; no firm D call. This CDR3 region has 12 residues. The germline V gene encodes CDR1 MDHEN and CDR2 SYDVKM. Trimming left V 3 bases short and J 13 bases short, with 12 bases between. CDR3 sequence (DNA): TGTGCCAGCAGTTTCCCGCCAGGTGGGCTGTTTTTT. It specifies CASSFPPGGLFF. Together with reference TRBV28 and TRBJ2-2, the CDR3 gives the full variable domain: DVKVTQSSRYLVKRTGEKVFLECVQDMDHENMFWYRQDPGLGLRLIYFSYDVKMKEKGDIPEGYSVSREKKERFSLILESASTNQTSMYLCASSFPPGGLFFGEGSRLTVL.

This rearrangement joins TRBV5-4 to TRBJ1-2, with D tentatively TRBD1 (6 bases). The V and J ends lost 0 bases and 4 bases respectively, with 13 bases between them. CDR1 and CDR2 from the germline V gene are SGHNT and YYREEE (reference sequence). The CDR3 length is 15 residues. This chain's CDR3 is CASSLAGGGGYGYTF. In DNA form, the CDR3 reads TGTGCCAGCAGCTTGGCTGGCGGGGGCGGCTATGGCTACACCTTC. Variable domain in full (rest from reference TRBV5-4 and TRBJ1-2): ETGVTQSPTHLIKTRGQQVTLRCSSQSGHNTVSWYQQALGQGPQFIFQYYREEENGRGNFPPRFSGLQFPNYSSELNVNALELDDSALYLCASSLAGGGGYGYTFGSGTRLTVV.

The chain has TRBV27 and TRBJ2-3, with 9 bases matching TRBD1. The CDR3 contains 14 residues. From germline, CDR1 is MNHEY and CDR2 SMNVEV (reference sequence). V lost 4 bases, J lost 6 bases, and 5 bases stayed unmatched. The CDR3 DNA is TGTGCCAGCAGTTGGGGACAGGGTGTCGATACGCAGTATTTT. Encoded protein: CASSWGQGVDTQYF.

The chain has TRBV13 and TRBJ2-7, with D perhaps TRBD2 (5 bases). The germline V and J ends were trimmed by 4 bases and 2 bases, with 6 bases remaining between them. Germline CDR1 reads PRHDT; CDR2 reads FYEKMQ (reference sequence). The CDR3 covers 12 residues. The CDR3 DNA reads as TGTGCCAGCAGCTCGGGGACCTACGAGCAGTACTTC. It codes for CASSSGTYEQYF.

The chain links TRBV6-2 or TRBV6-3 to TRBJ2-3; no firm D call. The ends were cut back, 2 bases at V and 4 bases at J, with 4 bases in the middle. The CDR3 length is 12 residues. CDR1 MNHEY and CDR2 SVGEGT come from the germline V gene. The DNA of the CDR3 is TGTGCCAGCAGTTACACTTCAGATACGCAGTATTTT. Its protein is CASSYTSDTQYF.

This chain links TRBV18 with TRBJ2-7; D is perhaps TRBD2 (5 bases). Trimming took off 2 bases at V and 6 bases at J, with 11 bases between the two ends. The CDR3 has 13 amino acids. Germline CDR1 is KGHSH and CDR2 is LQKENI. The CDR3 sequence: CASSPFDEGEQYF. CDR3 in DNA: TGTGCCAGCTCACCATTCGATGAGGGCGAGCAGTACTTC. The full variable domain, its missing parts supplied by reference TRBV18 and TRBJ2-7, is NAGVMQNPRHLVRRRGQEARLRCSPMKGHSHVYWYRQLPEEGLKFMVYLQKENIIDESGMPKERFSAEFPKEGPSILRIQQVVRGDSAAYFCASSPFDEGEQYFGPGTRLTVT.

The CDR3: CASTRLAAHTDTQYF. CDR3 nucleotide sequence: TGTGCCAGCACCCGTCTAGCGGCGCACACAGATACGCAGTATTTT. The genes are TRBV11-2 and TRBJ2-3; 7 positions agree with TRBD2. V gave up 7 bases and J gave up 2 bases; unmatched junction bases: 9. The CDR3 has 15 amino acids. CDR1 and CDR2 from the germline V gene are SGHAT and FQNNGV.

The chain couples TRBV19 to TRBJ1-2; maybe TRBD1 (6 bases). CDR1 and CDR2 (germline): LNHDA, SQIVND (reference sequence). The V end was cut by 4 bases, the J end by 7 bases, with 13 bases between. This CDR3 has 13 amino acids. CDR3 DNA sequence: TGTGCCAGTAGTAACAGGGATTTGAGTGGCTACACCTTC. Its translation: CASSNRDLSGYTF.

Concerning this clone itself: Different DNA sequences within this sample yield the same CDR3. This sequence joins TRBV18 and TRBJ1-3, with D maybe TRBD1 (6 bases). The CDR3 runs to 14 residues. The germline V and J ends were trimmed by 3 bases and 0 bases, with 6 bases remaining between them. Germline CDR1 and CDR2: KGHSH and LQKENI. CDR3 coding DNA: TGTGCCAGCTCACCGGACAGCTCTGGAAACACCATATATTTT. This codes for CASSPDSSGNTIYF.

This clone has just a few counts. V usage is TRBV19 and J usage is TRBJ1-1; 10 positions agree with TRBD1. The ends lost 7 bases at V and 6 bases at J; junction bases unmatched: 8. Per germline, CDR1 LNHDA and CDR2 SQIVND (reference sequence). The CDR3 has 14 amino acids. CDR3 nucleotides: TGTGCCAGTAATACGGGACAGGGGACCGCTGAAGCTTTCTTT. It yields the protein CASNTGQGTAEAFF. Variable domain in full (rest from reference TRBV19 and TRBJ1-1): DGGITQSPKYLFRKEGQNVTLSCEQNLNHDAMYWYRQDPGQGLRLIYYSQIVNDFQKGDIAEGYSVSREKKESFPLTVTSAQKNPTAFYLCASNTGQGTAEAFFGQGTRLTVV.

On this clone: Likely a read error: the CDR3 ends without its conserved phenylalanine or tryptophan. The DNA is omitted, as the CDR3 cannot be located on it reliably, and the CDR3 follows TCRdb's listing. This chain uses TRBV3-1 (or the pseudogene TRBV3-2) with TRBJ1-2; the DNA was not compared with TRBD1, the D call given in the table. 8 amino acids form the CDR3, both terminal residues included. CDR1 and CDR2 from the germline V gene are LGHDT and YNNKEL (reference sequence). The CDR3 here is CASSPAQG.

The rearrangement links TRBV27 to TRBJ1-2; TRBD1 agrees at 7 bases. Trimming at V came to 4 bases and at J to 8 bases, leaving 13 bases not matched to a gene. CDR3 length equals 15 residues. CDR1 and CDR2 (germline): MNHEY, SMNVEV (reference sequence). Written as DNA, the CDR3 is TGTGCCAGCAGTTCCTGGGGACAGACAACTATGGGCTACACCTTC. It is translated as CASSSWGQTTMGYTF.

The sample holds one count of this clone. V and J are TRBV27 and TRBJ1-4, with unresolved D. Trimming left V 2 bases short and J 3 bases short, with 7 bases between. The CDR3 is 14 amino acids. The germline V gene has CDR1 MNHEY and CDR2 SMNVEV (reference sequence). CDR3 DNA sequence: TGTGCCAGCAGTTTAGGGCTGCCTAATGAAAAACTGTTTTTT. As protein: CASSLGLPNEKLFF.

The chain employs TRBV19 and TRBJ2-3; TRBD1 matches at 8 bases. CDR3 size: 15 residues. The ends lost 4 bases at V and 4 bases at J; junction bases unmatched: 7. CDR1 and CDR2 (germline): LNHDA, SQIVND (reference sequence). The CDR3 nucleotides read TGTGCCAGTAGTAACGGACAGGGCCTCCCAGATACGCAGTATTTT. Its translation is CASSNGQGLPDTQYF. The full variable domain, completed using reference TRBV19 and TRBJ2-3, is DGGITQSPKYLFRKEGQNVTLSCEQNLNHDAMYWYRQDPGQGLRLIYYSQIVNDFQKGDIAEGYSVSREKKESFPLTVTSAQKNPTAFYLCASSNGQGLPDTQYFGPGTRLTVL.

The V and J genes are TRBV4-1 and TRBJ1-3, with D possibly TRBD1 on 6 matching bases. CDR1 MGHRA and CDR2 YSYEKL come from the germline V gene. The CDR3 covers 15 residues. V was pared by 5 bases and J by 0 bases, with 11 bases between. This chain's CDR3 is CASSSRDNSGNTIYF. CDR3 sequence (DNA): TGCGCCAGCAGCTCCCGGGACAACTCTGGAAACACCATATATTTT.

The V gene is TRBV27, the J gene TRBJ2-7, with TRBD2 as a possible D gene (5 bases). Trimming left V 8 bases short and J 3 bases short, with 14 bases between. The CDR3 sequence is 13 residues long. Germline V gene data show CDR1 as MNHEY and CDR2 as SMNVEV (reference sequence). The CDR3 is CASRASTDYEQYF. Here the CDR3 DNA reads TGTGCCAGCCGGGCTAGCACAGACTACGAGCAGTACTTC.

The rearrangement links TRBV6-2 or TRBV6-3 to TRBJ1-5; D call uncertain. The V gene lost 0 bases and the J gene lost 0 bases, with 18 bases spanning the gap. Per germline, CDR1 MNHEY and CDR2 SVGEGT. The CDR3 consists of 19 residues. The CDR3 DNA sequence: TGTGCCAGCAGTTACTCGAGAGCCAGAGGGAGTAATAGCAATCAGCCCCAGCATTTT. It yields the protein CASSYSRARGSNSNQPQHF.

This chain links TRBV28 with TRBJ2-2, with 11 bases that match TRBD2. CDR1 and CDR2 (germline): MDHEN, SYDVKM. The CDR3 runs 18 residues. The trim removed 6 bases at V and 2 bases at J, leaving 11 bases unmatched. CDR3 in DNA: TGTGCCAGCAGCCCACTAGCGGGGGCCACCCCCAACACCGGGGAGCTGTTTTTT. Its protein product is CASSPLAGATPNTGELFF. Complete variable domain (other parts from reference TRBV28 and TRBJ2-2): DVKVTQSSRYLVKRTGEKVFLECVQDMDHENMFWYRQDPGLGLRLIYFSYDVKMKEKGDIPEGYSVSREKKERFSLILESASTNQTSMYLCASSPLAGATPNTGELFFGEGSRLTVL.

The rearrangement links TRBV27 to TRBJ1-4; TRBD1 agrees at 7 bases. The CDR3 has 13 residues. V shed 8 bases and J 8 bases; nucleotides not matched to a gene: 8. The germline gives CDR1 MNHEY, CDR2 SMNVEV (reference sequence). The DNA of the CDR3 is TGTGCCAGCCTCAACAGGGGCAGGGAAAAACTGTTTTTT. The encoded protein is CASLNRGREKLFF.